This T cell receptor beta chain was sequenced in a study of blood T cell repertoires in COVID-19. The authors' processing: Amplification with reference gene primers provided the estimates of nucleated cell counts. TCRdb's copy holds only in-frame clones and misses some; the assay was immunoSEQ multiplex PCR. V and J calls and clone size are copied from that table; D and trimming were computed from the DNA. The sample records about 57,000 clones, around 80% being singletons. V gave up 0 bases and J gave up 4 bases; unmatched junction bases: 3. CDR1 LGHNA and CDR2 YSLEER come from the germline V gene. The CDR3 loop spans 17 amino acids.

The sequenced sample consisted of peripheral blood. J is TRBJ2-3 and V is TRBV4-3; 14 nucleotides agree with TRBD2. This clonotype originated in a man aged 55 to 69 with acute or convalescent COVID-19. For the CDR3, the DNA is TGCGCCAGCAGCCAAGAGACTAGCGGGAGGGGGTCAGATACGCAGTATTTT. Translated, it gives CASSQETSGRGSDTQYF.